This T cell receptor (beta chain) was sequenced in a study of cytomegalovirus exposure and HLA in healthy donors. CDR1 MNHNS and CDR2 SASEGT come from the germline V gene. This CDR3 region has 13 residues. V shed 4 bases and J shed 16 bases, with 20 bases lying between them. Whole-study results and caveats: In an earlier analysis, productive rearrangement rates for most beta V segments clustered near 90% or 30%. Altogether, around 160 TCR beta chains were recorded as cytomegalovirus-associated.

60 Vbeta and 13 Jbeta primers were used in PCR. Per the study methods: Some 10 million of the 75 million to 95 million unique TCR beta chains counted in a later analysis were shared. This table comes from immunoSEQ multiplex PCR, and its TCRdb copy is limited to in-frame clones, with some not included. The DNA gave D and trimming, while V, J and clone size come from that table. The data contain approximately 190,000 clones, roughly 84% of them seen just once; the ten biggest clones take up 2% to 3%. In the case of this clone: Its antigen remains unknown.

The receptor comes from a woman between 45 and 60 years old in good health and CMV-seropositive. V usage is TRBV6-1 and J usage is TRBJ2-4; the D gene is possibly TRBD1 (5 bases). Sequenced: PBMCs. Here the CDR3 DNA reads TGTGCCAGCAGTGTGACAGAGCCTCACCCTTCATACTTC. This translates into CASSVTEPHPSYF.